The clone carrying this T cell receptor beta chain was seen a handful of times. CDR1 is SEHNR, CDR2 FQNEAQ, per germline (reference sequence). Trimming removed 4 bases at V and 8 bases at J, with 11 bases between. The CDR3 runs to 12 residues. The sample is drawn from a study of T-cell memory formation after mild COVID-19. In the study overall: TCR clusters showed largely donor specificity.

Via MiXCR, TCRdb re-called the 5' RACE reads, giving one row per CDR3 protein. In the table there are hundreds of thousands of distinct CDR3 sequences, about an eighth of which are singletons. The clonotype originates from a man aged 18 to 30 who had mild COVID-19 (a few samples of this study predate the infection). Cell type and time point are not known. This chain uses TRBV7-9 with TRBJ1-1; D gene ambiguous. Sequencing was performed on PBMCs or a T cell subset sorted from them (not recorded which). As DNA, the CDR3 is TGTGCCAGCAGCTCCCTCCCCGGAGAAGCTTTCTTT. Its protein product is CASSSLPGEAFF.